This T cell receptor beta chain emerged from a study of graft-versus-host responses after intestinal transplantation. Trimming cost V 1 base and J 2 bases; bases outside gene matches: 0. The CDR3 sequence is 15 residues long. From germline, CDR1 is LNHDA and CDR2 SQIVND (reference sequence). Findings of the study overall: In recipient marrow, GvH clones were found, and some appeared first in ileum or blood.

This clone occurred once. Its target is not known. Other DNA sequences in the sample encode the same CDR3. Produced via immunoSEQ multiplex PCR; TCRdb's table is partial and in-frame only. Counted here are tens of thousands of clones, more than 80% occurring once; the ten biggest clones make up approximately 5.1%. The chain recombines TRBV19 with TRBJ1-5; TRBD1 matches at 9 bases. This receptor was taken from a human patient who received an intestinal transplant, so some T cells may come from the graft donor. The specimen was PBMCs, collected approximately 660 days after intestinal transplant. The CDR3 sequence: CASSIGTGGNQPQHF. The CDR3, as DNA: TGTGCCAGTAGTATAGGGACAGGGGGCAATCAGCCCCAGCATTTT.